The rows below give T cell receptor beta chains drawn from one sample of a study of T cell responses to AZD1222 COVID-19 vaccine. Assay: immunoSEQ multiplex PCR; the TCRdb copy retains only in-frame clones and omits some. The sample yields 82,000 or so clones, approximately 91% seen once. The specimen was peripheral blood, collected on day 0 of AZD1222 vaccination. The receptor source for this set is an adult in good health. CDR3s include the opening cysteine and the closing phenylalanine or tryptophan. Each record gives: V gene, J gene, clone size, D gene, CDR3 protein, CDR3 DNA. The D gene is left open where the match is weak. Expanded clones get a size class; other rows say once, few or many, or leave the size out.

v_call: TRBV29-1
j_call: TRBJ2-3
clone_size: NA
d_call: NA
cdr3_aa: CSAPSAGAVSTDTQYF
cdr3_nt: TGCAGCGCCCCAAGCGCCGGGGCAGTTAGCACAGATACGCAGTATTTT

v_call: TRBV5-1
j_call: TRBJ1-1
clone_size: NA
d_call: NA
cdr3_aa: CASSSPPQGNTEAFF
cdr3_nt: TGCGCCAGCAGCTCGCCGCCACAGGGGAACACTGAAGCTTTCTTT

v_call: TRBV18
j_call: TRBJ1-1
clone_size: once
d_call: NA
cdr3_aa: CARKQTNTEAFF
cdr3_nt: TGTGCCAGAAAACAAACGAACACTGAAGCTTTCTTT

v_call: TRBV27
j_call: TRBJ2-4
clone_size: NA
d_call: NA
cdr3_aa: CASSLSPGRSAKNIQYF
cdr3_nt: TGTGCCAGCAGTTTATCGCCGGGGAGGTCCGCCAAAAACATTCAGTACTTC

v_call: TRBV10-3
j_call: TRBJ2-2
clone_size: NA
d_call: NA
cdr3_aa: CAIRGRDSRTGELFF
cdr3_nt: TGTGCCATCCGTGGGCGGGACTCGAGGACCGGGGAGCTGTTTTTT

v_call: TRBV2
j_call: TRBJ2-7
clone_size: NA
d_call: NA
cdr3_aa: CASSEGETYEQYF
cdr3_nt: TGTGCCAGCAGTGAGGGAGAGACCTACGAGCAGTACTTC

v_call: TRBV4-3
j_call: TRBJ1-1
clone_size: NA
d_call: NA
cdr3_aa: CASSQDTKTEAFF
cdr3_nt: TGCGCCAGCAGCCAAGATACGAAGACTGAAGCTTTCTTT

v_call: TRBV7-8
j_call: TRBJ1-1
clone_size: NA
d_call: NA
cdr3_aa: CASSLRGRENTEAFF
cdr3_nt: TGTGCCAGCAGCTTACGGGGACGGGAGAACACTGAAGCTTTCTTT

v_call: TRBV5-1
j_call: TRBJ2-7
clone_size: NA
d_call: NA
cdr3_aa: CASSQQGHEQYF
cdr3_nt: TGCGCCAGCAGTCAACAGGGTCACGAGCAGTACTTC

v_call: TRBV2
j_call: TRBJ1-2
clone_size: few
d_call: TRBD1
cdr3_aa: CASIRPGQTYGYTF
cdr3_nt: TGTGCCAGCATCAGGCCGGGACAGACCTATGGCTACACCTTC

v_call: TRBV28
j_call: TRBJ1-1
clone_size: once
d_call: NA
cdr3_aa: CASSMTGNTEAFF
cdr3_nt: TGTGCCAGCAGTATGACAGGGAACACTGAAGCTTTCTTT

v_call: TRBV7-8
j_call: TRBJ1-6
clone_size: NA
d_call: TRBD1
cdr3_aa: CASRGQGASNNSPLHF
cdr3_nt: TGTGCCAGCAGGGGACAGGGGGCCAGTAATAATTCACCCCTCCACTTT

v_call: TRBV7-2
j_call: TRBJ2-1
clone_size: once
d_call: NA
cdr3_aa: CASKGTHQGNEQFF
cdr3_nt: TGTGCCAGCAAAGGGACCCACCAAGGGAATGAGCAGTTCTTC